One and the same sample provided the 27 T cell receptor beta chains below, sequenced in a study of CD8 T cells in Susac syndrome (dated by TCRdb to the late 2010s). The method behind the library was the immunoSEQ multiplex PCR assay. RNA was extracted using the RNeasy kit, and about 0.5 to 1 microgram was reverse transcribed with random hexamers. The public reads were reanalyzed by TCRdb: fastp trimming at Q25, MiXCR alignment, in-frame beta chains only. Merged by CDR3 protein, the rows form single entries marked with the most common genes and DNA. This sample lists some 260,000 distinct CDR3 sequences; around 93% were detected once. The ten largest clones represent about 0.071% of the sample. The sequencing sample was made of CD4+ T cells from PBMCs. The receptors were gathered from a human donor with multiple sclerosis.

The chain uses TRBV24-1 and TRBJ2-5; 7 bases are shared with TRBD1. J gave up 3 bases and V 1 base, and 4 bases lay outside the gene matches. The germline V gene encodes CDR1 KGHDR and CDR2 SFDVKD. This CDR3 has 15 amino acids. The CDR3 nucleotides read TGTGCCACCAGTGATTTTTCAGGGGGAGAAGAGACCCAGTACTTC. Its translation is CATSDFSGGEETQYF.

The chain combines TRBV20-1 with TRBJ2-3; 9 bases map to TRBD2. Losses at the gene ends were 7 bases for V and 2 bases for J; bases not matched to a gene: 10. The CDR3 length is 15 residues. From germline, CDR1 is DFQATT and CDR2 SNEGSKA (reference sequence). The chain's CDR3 is CSVVAGAFPTDTQYF. CDR3 bases: TGCAGTGTGGTAGCGGGAGCCTTCCCCACAGATACGCAGTATTTT.

The chain carries TRBV29-1 and TRBJ1-1; no firm D call. The CDR3 consists of 13 residues. Looked up from germline, CDR1 is SQVTM and CDR2 is ANQGSEA. The V and J ends lost 0 bases and 4 bases respectively, with 9 bases between them. In DNA, the CDR3 is TGCAGCGTTGAAGAGGCAGGCGGCACTGAAGCTTTCTTT. Its translation: CSVEEAGGTEAFF. The full variable domain, with the rest looked up from reference TRBV29-1 and TRBJ1-1, is SAVISQKPSRDICQRGTSLTIQCQVDSQVTMMFWYRQQPGQSLTLIATANQGSEATYESGFVIDKFPISRPNLTFSTLTVSNMSPEDSSIYLCSVEEAGGTEAFFGQGTRLTVV.

The chain employs TRBV2 and TRBJ2-4, with a possible D match to TRBD1 (6 bases). Trimming cost V 2 bases and J 14 bases, with 16 bases left between them. The germline CDR1 and CDR2 sequences are SNHLY and FYNNEI. CDR3 length equals 13 residues. CDR3 residues: CASSETFDRLEYF. The CDR3 DNA reads TGTGCCAGCAGTGAAACTTTCGACAGGCTTGAGTACTTC.

The rearrangement joins TRBV9 to TRBJ2-7, with D perhaps matching TRBD2 (6 bases). The CDR3 covers 14 residues. CDR1 is SGDLS, CDR2 YYNGEE, per germline. Trimming removed 4 bases from V and 0 bases from J, with 11 bases in between. CDR3 sequence reads: CASSPGGSSYEQYF. The DNA for the CDR3 is TGTGCCAGCAGCCCTGGGGGGAGCTCCTACGAGCAGTACTTC. The whole variable domain, filled in from reference TRBV9 and TRBJ2-7, reads DSGVTQTPKHLITATGQRVTLRCSPRSGDLSVYWYQQSLDQGLQFLIQYYNGEERAKGNILERFSAQQFPDLHSELNLSSLELGDSALYFCASSPGGSSYEQYFGPGTRLTVT.

This clonotype was seen a single time. The chain employs TRBV20-1 and TRBJ2-3, with 12 bases lining up with TRBD2. The CDR3 runs 18 residues. The germline V gene encodes CDR1 DFQATT and CDR2 SNEGSKA (reference sequence). V trimming: 1 base; J trimming: 0 bases; junction bases outside the gene matches: 8. The CDR3 nucleotides are TGCAGTGCTAGAGGGGCTAGCGGGGGGGTCCCTAGCACAGATACGCAGTATTTT. Its protein product is CSARGASGGVPSTDTQYF.

As to this clonotype: It is unclear where the CDR3 begins or ends on the DNA, so no DNA is shown, and the CDR3 is as TCRdb lists it. The genes are TRBV12-3 or TRBV12-4 and TRBJ2-7. The CDR3 numbers 15 amino acids, ends counted. CDR3 region: CASSLSYFGEYEQYF.

The chain links TRBV15 to TRBJ2-4, with a tentative D call TRBD1 (6 bases). V was pared by 5 bases and J by 3 bases, with 8 bases between. Per the germline V gene, CDR1 is LNHNV and CDR2 is YYDKDF (reference sequence). There are 13 residues in the CDR3. The CDR3 nucleotides read TGTGCCACCAGCCGACAGGACAAAAACATTCAGTACTTC. Residues: CATSRQDKNIQYF. Drawing the rest from reference TRBV15 and TRBJ2-4, the complete variable domain is DAMVIQNPRYQVTQFGKPVTLSCSQTLNHNVMYWYQQKSSQAPKLLFHYYDKDFNNEADTPDNFQSRRPNTSFCFLDIRSPGLGDTAMYLCATSRQDKNIQYFGAGTRLSVL.

As DNA, the CDR3 is TGTGCCAGCAGCGCGACAGGGTTAGGTGTGGCCGGGGAGCTGTTTTTT. Its protein is CASSATGLGVAGELFF. V is TRBV7-7 and J is TRBJ2-2; TRBD1 aligns across 7 bases. The germline CDR1 and CDR2 sequences are SSHAT and FNYEAQ (reference sequence). There are 16 residues in the CDR3. The J segment lost 6 bases and the V segment lost 5 bases, leaving 12 bases of the junction unmatched.

The V gene is TRBV19, the J gene TRBJ2-5; TRBD1 aligns across 7 bases. This CDR3 is 15 amino acids long. J lost 7 bases, V lost 6 bases, and 14 bases had no gene match. Germline CDR1 LNHDA, CDR2 SQIVND (reference sequence). The CDR3 DNA reads as TGTGCCAGTAGCCCGGGACAGCTACAGGGCGTGACCCAGTACTTC. It translates to CASSPGQLQGVTQYF.

This chain connects TRBV12-3 or TRBV12-4 to TRBJ1-3; D is possibly TRBD1 (6 bases). With 2 bases removed from V and 4 bases from J, the gap between germline ends came to 12 bases. This CDR3 is 15 amino acids long. The CDR3 spells CASSLSAGAGNTIYF. Here the CDR3 DNA reads TGTGCCAGCAGTTTAAGCGCAGGGGCCGGAAACACCATATATTTT.

The chain links TRBV6-1 to TRBJ2-1; 11 positions agree with TRBD1. The CDR3 covers 14 residues. Trimming took 8 bases from V and 6 from J; bases not matched to a gene: 6. The germline CDR1 and CDR2 sequences are MNHNS and SASEGT. The chain's CDR3 is CASSGQGGTNEQFF. In DNA form, the CDR3 reads TGTGCCAGCTCGGGACAGGGGGGCACCAATGAGCAGTTCTTC.

The V gene is TRBV6-6, the J gene TRBJ1-5; D perhaps matches TRBD1 (6 bases). This CDR3 contains 14 residues. V gave up 4 bases and J gave up 0 bases, with 7 bases separating them. Germline CDR1 and CDR2: MNHNY and SVGAGI (reference sequence). CDR3 amino acids: CASSSGDSNQPQHF. The CDR3 DNA sequence: TGTGCCAGCAGTTCAGGGGATAGCAATCAGCCCCAGCATTTT.

This CDR3 reads CASSLVAATGPQYF. CDR3 sequence (DNA): TGTGCCAGCAGCTTGGTGGCTGCCACGGGGCCCCAGTACTTC. The chain is built from TRBV5-4 and TRBJ2-5; D assignment may be TRBD1 or TRBD2 (5 bases each). The germline V and J ends were trimmed by 0 bases and 9 bases, with 15 bases remaining between them. The germline gives CDR1 SGHNT, CDR2 YYREEE (reference sequence). The CDR3 loop spans 14 amino acids. The variable domain in full, completed from reference TRBV5-4 and TRBJ2-5, reads ETGVTQSPTHLIKTRGQQVTLRCSSQSGHNTVSWYQQALGQGPQFIFQYYREEENGRGNFPPRFSGLQFPNYSSELNVNALELDDSALYLCASSLVAATGPQYFGPGTRLLVL.

In this sample, this clonotype turned up once. Sequence at one end of the junction differs from germline and may be a read error. The chain links TRBV27 to TRBJ2-5; the match to TRBD2 covers 8 bases. CDR3 length equals 14 residues. Germline CDR1 is MNHEY and CDR2 is SMNVEV (reference sequence). The CDR3 sequence: CASSYGGDQETQYF. DNA of the CDR3: TGTGCCAGCAGTTACGGGGGGGACCAGGAGACCCAGTACTTC.

This chain joins TRBV27 and TRBJ1-6; the match to TRBD1 covers 7 bases. J gave up 8 bases and V 8 bases, and 3 bases lay outside the gene matches. Germline loops: CDR1 MNHEY, CDR2 SMNVEV (reference sequence). The CDR3 contains 12 residues. In DNA form, the CDR3 reads TGTGCCAGCCTAACAGGGGATTCACCCCTCCACTTT. Translated, it gives CASLTGDSPLHF.

The chain employs TRBV29-1 and TRBJ2-1; D uncertain. Germline CDR1 reads SQVTM; CDR2 reads ANQGSEA. CDR3 length: 12 residues. V dropped 2 bases and J dropped 6 bases, with 8 bases sitting between them. The CDR3, as DNA: TGCAGCGTTGAAAGGGTTGGCAATGAGCAGTTCTTC. Its translation: CSVERVGNEQFF.

This rearrangement joins TRBV2 to TRBJ2-3, with a tentative D call TRBD2 (6 bases). The germline V gene encodes CDR1 SNHLY and CDR2 FYNNEI. V lost 4 bases and J lost 0, with 11 bases in between. CDR3 length equals 15 residues. DNA of the CDR3: TGTGCCAGCAGTGCCCTAGCGTATAGCACAGATACGCAGTATTTT. This sequence encodes CASSALAYSTDTQYF.

The chain couples TRBV18 to TRBJ2-5; D is uncertain. Per the germline V gene, CDR1 is KGHSH and CDR2 is LQKENI. Trimming stripped 2 bases from V and 5 bases from J, with 6 bases between. The CDR3 extends over 12 amino acids. This chain's CDR3 is CASSPSGETQYF. CDR3 DNA sequence: TGTGCCAGCTCACCATCCGGCGAGACCCAGTACTTC.

The chain links TRBV24-1 to TRBJ1-1; maybe TRBD1 (6 bases). Germline loops: CDR1 KGHDR, CDR2 SFDVKD. CDR3 length equals 13 residues. Trimming pared 7 bases from V and 6 bases from J, leaving 14 bases between. CDR3 nucleotides: TGTGCCACCAGCGATACAGGGAGGCCTGAAGCTTTCTTT. Protein: CATSDTGRPEAFF.

The chain combines TRBV29-1 with TRBJ2-5; TRBD2 might be the D (7 bases). The CDR3 has 13 amino acids. Germline V gene lookup returns CDR1 SQVTM and CDR2 ANQGSEA. Trimming removed 4 bases from V and 3 bases from J, with 12 bases in between. The CDR3 DNA sequence: TGCAGCGTTGCAGAGGGGGGGGAAGAGACCCAGTACTTC. It specifies CSVAEGGEETQYF.

The gene calls are TRBV7-9 and TRBJ2-1; 7 positions agree with TRBD2. Germline V gene data show CDR1 as SEHNR and CDR2 as FQNEAQ (reference sequence). The CDR3 contains 16 residues. V was clipped by 0 bases and J by 4 bases; unmatched bases: 6. CDR3 bases: TGTGCCAGCAGCTTAGCGAGGCTAGCGGCATACAATGAGCAGTTCTTC. Amino acids: CASSLARLAAYNEQFF.

The chain employs TRBV30 and TRBJ1-1; D gene uncertain. V was trimmed by 0 bases and J by 2 bases, leaving 7 bases between them. This CDR3 is 13 amino acids long. Germline-derived CDR1 and CDR2 are GTSNPN and SVGIG (reference sequence). In DNA form, the CDR3 reads TGTGCCTGGAGTGTAATCCAAAACACTGAAGCTTTCTTT. Translated, it gives CAWSVIQNTEAFF.

The gene calls are TRBV3-1 and TRBJ2-1, with D possibly being TRBD2 (7 bases). Germline V gene lookup returns CDR1 LGHDT and CDR2 YNNKEL (reference sequence). The V gene lost 1 base and the J gene lost 7 bases, with 17 bases spanning the gap. This CDR3 has 16 amino acids. CDR3 in amino acids: CASSQAAGVGGNEQFF. CDR3 in DNA: TGTGCCAGCAGCCAAGCGGCAGGGGTCGGGGGGAATGAGCAGTTCTTC.

The chain couples TRBV2 to TRBJ1-3; unclear D gene. Looked up from germline, CDR1 is SNHLY and CDR2 is FYNNEI. This CDR3 is built from 15 residues. Trimming took 4 bases from V and 0 from J, leaving 10 bases between them. In DNA, the CDR3 is TGTGCCAGCAGTGTTTCACTGATCTCTGGAAACACCATATATTTT. Translated: CASSVSLISGNTIYF.

In nucleotides, the CDR3 is TGTGCCAGCAGTTTAGGAGGGGTGAGCTCTGGAAACACCATATATTTT. Encoded protein: CASSLGGVSSGNTIYF. The rearrangement uses TRBV12-3 or TRBV12-4 and TRBJ1-3, with D perhaps matching TRBD1 (5 bases). The V end was cut by 1 base, the J end by 0 bases, with 10 bases between. The CDR3 runs 16 residues.

The V call is TRBV29-1, the J call TRBJ2-1; TRBD2 is a possible D gene (6 bases). Trimming stripped 3 bases from V and 12 bases from J, with 15 bases between. The CDR3 has 12 amino acids. In germline, CDR1 is SQVTM, CDR2 ANQGSEA. The chain's CDR3 is CSVDRYQGGQFF. CDR3 nucleotide sequence: TGCAGCGTTGATAGATATCAGGGAGGGCAGTTCTTC.